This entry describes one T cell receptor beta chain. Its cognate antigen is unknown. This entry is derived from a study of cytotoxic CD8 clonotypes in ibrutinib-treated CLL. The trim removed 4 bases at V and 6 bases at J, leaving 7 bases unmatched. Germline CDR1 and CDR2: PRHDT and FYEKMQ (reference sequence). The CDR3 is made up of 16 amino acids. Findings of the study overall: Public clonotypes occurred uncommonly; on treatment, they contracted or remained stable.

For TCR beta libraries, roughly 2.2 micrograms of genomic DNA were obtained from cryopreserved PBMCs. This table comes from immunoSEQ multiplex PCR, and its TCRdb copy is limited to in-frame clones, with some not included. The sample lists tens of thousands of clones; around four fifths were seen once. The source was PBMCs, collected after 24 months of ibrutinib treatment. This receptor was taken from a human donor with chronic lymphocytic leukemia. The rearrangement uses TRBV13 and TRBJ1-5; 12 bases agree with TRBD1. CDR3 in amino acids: CASSSGTGGMIQPQHF. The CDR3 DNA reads TGTGCCAGCAGCTCCGGGACAGGGGGCATGATTCAGCCCCAGCATTTT.